The rows below give T cell receptor beta chains drawn from one sample of a study of graft-versus-host responses after intestinal transplantation. Produced via immunoSEQ multiplex PCR; TCRdb's table is partial and in-frame only. The sample lists 140,000 or so clones, about 90% seen once, with about 0.18% in the top ten. Antigens for these TCRs are unknown. The material sequenced was unstimulated CD4+ T cells sorted from spleen or lymph node cells, taken before intestinal transplant. Receptor source: a human donor who received an intestinal transplant. Each CDR3 is given with its conserved first and last residue. D genes are given only for firm matches. A row's size may be missing; if present it is once, few, many or a size class.

TRBD1	TRBJ1-2	-	TRBV15	TGTGCTACCAGCACCCGTCAAGGGGGCAGCTATGGCTACACCTTC	CATSTRQGGSYGYTF
TRBD2	TRBJ2-7	-	TRBV11-2	TGTGCCAGCAGCTTTTCGGCTAGCGGGAGAAATCGAGAGCAGTACTTC	CASSFSASGRNREQYF
TRBD1	TRBJ2-5	-	TRBV25-1	TGTGCCAGCAGTGAATTCAGGGGGAGAGCGGAGACCCAGTACTTC	CASSEFRGRAETQYF
-	TRBJ2-5	-	TRBV10-3	TGTGCCATCAGTGGCATGAGAGGGGAAGAGACCCAGTACTTC	CAISGMRGEETQYF
-	TRBJ2-7	once	TRBV5-1	TGCGCCAGCAGCCCCGACCCTTCCGGGCCAGCCTCCTACGAGCAGTACTTC	CASSPDPSGPASYEQYF
-	TRBJ2-2	once	TRBV27	TGTGCCAGCAGTCCACATCAGGGATTAGGAACAATCGGGGAGCTGTTTTTT	CASSPHQGLGTIGELFF
TRBD1	TRBJ1-5	-	TRBV2	TGTGCCAGCAGCGAAGACAGGGGCAATCAGCCCCAGCATTTT	CASSEDRGNQPQHF
-	TRBJ1-1	-	TRBV5-4	TGTGCCAGCAGTGAAGGGGCGGGGGACACTGAAGCTTTCTTT	CASSEGAGDTEAFF
-	TRBJ2-7	-	TRBV6-1	TGTGCCAGCAGTTCGGTGTCTGGCCTAACCTACGAGCAGTACTTC	CASSSVSGLTYEQYF
-	TRBJ2-2	-	TRBV29-1	TGCAGCGTTGAATCGGACGGGAACACCGGGGAGCTGTTTTTT	CSVESDGNTGELFF
-	TRBJ1-1	once	TRBV4-3	TGCGCCAGCAGCCAAGAGCGGGTTTCCACTGAAGCTTTCTTT	CASSQERVSTEAFF